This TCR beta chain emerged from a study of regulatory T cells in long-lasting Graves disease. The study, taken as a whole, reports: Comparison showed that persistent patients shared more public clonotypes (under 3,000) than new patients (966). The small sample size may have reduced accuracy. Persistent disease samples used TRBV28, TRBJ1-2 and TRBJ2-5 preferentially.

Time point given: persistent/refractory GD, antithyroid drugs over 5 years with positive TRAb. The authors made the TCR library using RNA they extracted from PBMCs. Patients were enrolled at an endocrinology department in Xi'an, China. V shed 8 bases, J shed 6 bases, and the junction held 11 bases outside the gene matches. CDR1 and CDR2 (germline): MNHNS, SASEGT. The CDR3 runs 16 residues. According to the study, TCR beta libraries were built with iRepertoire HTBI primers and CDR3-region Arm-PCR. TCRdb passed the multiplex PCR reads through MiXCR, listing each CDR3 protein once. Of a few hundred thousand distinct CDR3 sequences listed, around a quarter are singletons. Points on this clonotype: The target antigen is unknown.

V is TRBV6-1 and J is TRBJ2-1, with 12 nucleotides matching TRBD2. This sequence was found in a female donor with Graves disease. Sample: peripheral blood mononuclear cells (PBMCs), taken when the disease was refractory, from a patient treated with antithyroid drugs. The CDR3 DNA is TGTGCCAGCGGATCCACCGGGACTAGCGGGTTCAATGAGCAGTTCTTC. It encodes CASGSTGTSGFNEQFF.